The entry that follows covers one T cell receptor beta chain sequence. The data are from a study of cytomegalovirus exposure and HLA in healthy donors. PCR primers comprised 60 Vbeta and 13 Jbeta primers. Repertoires were generated with immunoSEQ multiplex PCR, while TCRdb's copy carries only in-frame clones and drops some. The table includes around 90,000 clones, roughly 86% detected once. This TCR was sampled from a man aged 25-40 years in good health and CMV-seropositive. The source material was PBMCs.

The CDR3 loop is CASSWGPTGELFF. CDR3 DNA sequence: TGTGCCAGCAGCTGGGGGCCCACCGGGGAGCTGTTTTTT. The chain is built from TRBV11-2 and TRBJ2-2; D is perhaps TRBD1 (6 bases). The CDR3 covers 13 residues. Germline V CDR1 and CDR2: SGHAT, FQNNGV. V shed 4 bases and J shed 4 bases, with 7 bases lying between them.